These 22 T cell receptor beta chains came from one sample sequenced in a study of multiple sclerosis patients with progressive multifocal leukoencephalopathy. Time point specified: approximately 12 months of natalizumab therapy. Only in-frame clones appear in the TCRdb table, and some are missing; sequencing was by immunoSEQ multiplex PCR. The sample yields about 30,000 clones, 90% seen once. The sequenced sample was PBMCs, obtained from a patient treated with natalizumab. These receptors all stem from a human donor with multiple sclerosis.

The rearrangement joins TRBV10-3 to TRBJ2-5; no reliable D call. The germline V gene encodes CDR1 ENHRY and CDR2 SYGVKD. Trimming pared 0 bases from V and 5 bases from J, leaving 7 bases between. This CDR3 contains 13 residues. The CDR3 bases are TGTGCCATCAGTGAGTCGACCATCGAGACCCAGTACTTC. Translation gives CAISESTIETQYF.

The J gene is TRBJ1-2, the V gene TRBV19, with D unresolved. This CDR3 contains 13 residues. Germline CDR1 and CDR2: LNHDA and SQIVND (reference sequence). The ends were cut back, 3 bases at V and 8 bases at J, with 13 bases in the middle. The CDR3 region has the DNA TGTGCCAGTAGTATGGGAGGGTCATACGGCTACACCTTC. It encodes CASSMGGSYGYTF. The full variable domain, in which reference TRBV19 and TRBJ1-2 provide the parts outside the CDR3, is DGGITQSPKYLFRKEGQNVTLSCEQNLNHDAMYWYRQDPGQGLRLIYYSQIVNDFQKGDIAEGYSVSREKKESFPLTVTSAQKNPTAFYLCASSMGGSYGYTFGSGTRLTVV.

The chain uses TRBV5-1 and TRBJ2-1; the D gene could be TRBD1 or TRBD2 (5 bases each). Deletions cut 0 bases from V and 6 bases from J, with 19 bases between. Germline V CDR1 and CDR2: SGHRS, YFSETQ. CDR3 size: 17 residues. This chain's CDR3 is CASSLAGSGGIPNEQFF. The CDR3 DNA is TGCGCCAGCAGCTTGGCCGGATCTGGGGGAATTCCCAATGAGCAGTTCTTC.

The chain joins TRBV11-2 to TRBJ2-7, with D possibly matching TRBD2 (5 bases). The CDR3 is made up of 15 amino acids. V was trimmed by 5 bases and J by 1 base, leaving 15 bases between them. CDR1 SGHAT and CDR2 FQNNGV come from the germline V gene. CDR3 region: CASSASFGDSYEQYF. In nucleotides, the CDR3 is TGTGCCAGCAGCGCATCATTCGGGGATTCCTACGAGCAGTACTTC.

The chain uses TRBV2 and TRBJ2-5; D gene ambiguous. With the DNA end fitting TRBJ2-7 better, the J assignment may be wrong. The CDR3 is 14 residues long. Germline V CDR1 and CDR2: SNHLY, FYNNEI. The CDR3, as DNA: TGTGCCAGCAGTGAAAGAGTCAGGAACTACGAGCAGTACTTC. Amino acid sequence: CASSERVRNYEQYF.

V gene TRBV2 combines with J gene TRBJ1-1; D perhaps matches TRBD1 (5 bases). Between the trimmed V and J ends, which lost 5 bases and 5 bases, there was a span of 12 bases. This CDR3 is 13 amino acids long. Germline lookup yields CDR1 SNHLY and CDR2 FYNNEI. CDR3 nucleotides: TGTGCCAGCAGTTATTTCAGGGTTACTGAAGCTTTCTTT. Translated: CASSYFRVTEAFF.

This clone was recorded only once. This chain connects TRBV15 to TRBJ2-7; 9 bases fit TRBD2. The trim removed 5 bases at V and 0 bases at J, leaving 11 bases unmatched. Germline lookup yields CDR1 LNHNV and CDR2 YYDKDF (reference sequence). This CDR3 has 17 residues. The CDR3: CATSLRSVAGDSYEQYF. The CDR3 coding sequence is TGTGCCACCAGCCTCAGGTCGGTAGCGGGGGACTCCTACGAGCAGTACTTC.

The CDR3 protein is CASSQEQNTGELFF. DNA of the CDR3: TGCGCCAGCAGCCAAGAACAGAACACCGGGGAGCTGTTTTTT. V is TRBV4-3 and J is TRBJ2-2; no clear D. The CDR3 covers 14 residues. Germline V lookup: CDR1 LGHNA, CDR2 YSLEER. The germline V and J ends were trimmed by 0 bases and 1 base, with 3 bases remaining between them.

The chain has TRBV6-6 and TRBJ2-5; D not resolved. There are 13 residues in the CDR3. V was cut by 0 bases and J by 4 bases, with 6 bases left in between. The germline V gene encodes CDR1 MNHNY and CDR2 SVGAGI (reference sequence). For the CDR3, the DNA is TGTGCCAGCAGTTACTCGGGCAGAGAGACCCAGTACTTC. This translates into CASSYSGRETQYF.

The chain is built from TRBV7-9 and TRBJ1-4; 7 positions agree with TRBD1. The germline V gene encodes CDR1 SEHNR and CDR2 FQNEAQ (reference sequence). The J segment lost 7 bases and the V segment lost 5 bases, leaving 13 bases of the junction unmatched. This CDR3 comprises 16 residues. CDR3 sequence reads: CASSPPDRPMGEKLFF. Written as DNA, the CDR3 is TGTGCCAGCAGCCCCCCGGACAGGCCGATGGGTGAAAAACTGTTTTTT. The variable domain in full, completed from reference TRBV7-9 and TRBJ1-4, reads DTGVSQNPRHKITKRGQNVTFRCDPISEHNRLYWYRQTLGQGPEFLTYFQNEAQLEKSRLLSDRFSAERPKGSFSTLEIQRTEQGDSAMYLCASSPPDRPMGEKLFFGSGTQLSVL.

The chain has TRBV2 and TRBJ2-7; D is uncertain. CDR3 length equals 11 residues. The germline V gene has CDR1 SNHLY and CDR2 FYNNEI. Trimming stripped 3 bases from V and 6 bases from J, with 6 bases between. DNA for the CDR3: TGTGCCAGCAGTGATCCGTCCGAGCAGTACTTC. It is translated as CASSDPSEQYF.

The chain employs TRBV10-3 and TRBJ1-5, with D possibly TRBD1 on 5 matching bases. The CDR3 is 13 amino acids. The V and J ends lost 7 bases and 5 bases respectively, with 12 bases between them. Germline V lookup: CDR1 ENHRY, CDR2 SYGVKD. The CDR3 DNA reads TGTGCCATCAAAGGGGCCGGCGATCAGCCCCAGCATTTT. It encodes CAIKGAGDQPQHF.

The V and J genes are TRBV23-1 and TRBJ2-2, with 7 positions matching TRBD2. TRBV23-1 is given ORF status, its function remaining uncertain. V was clipped by 6 bases and J by 3 bases; unmatched bases: 13. The CDR3 has 17 amino acids. The chain's CDR3 is CASSLSLVRGDTGELFF. Written as DNA, the CDR3 is TGCGCCAGCAGCCTGAGTCTCGTACGGGGGGACACCGGGGAGCTGTTTTTT.

The V gene is TRBV27, the J gene TRBJ1-2; D unresolved. Looked up from germline, CDR1 is MNHEY and CDR2 is SMNVEV (reference sequence). The CDR3 is made up of 16 amino acids. The V gene lost 2 bases and the J gene lost 1 base, with 14 bases spanning the gap. The CDR3, as DNA: TGTGCCAGCAGTTTAAGTGGTCGGTGGGGTAACTATGGCTACACCTTC. Encoded protein: CASSLSGRWGNYGYTF.

This chain joins TRBV7-3 and TRBJ2-2; a weak D match, TRBD2 (6 bases). From germline, CDR1 is SGHTA and CDR2 FQGTGA. Trimming removed 5 bases at V and 3 bases at J, with 10 bases between. The CDR3 spans 14 residues. The CDR3 nucleotides are TGTGCCAGCAGCCGCGGGGACCACACCGGGGAGCTGTTTTTT. It translates to CASSRGDHTGELFF.

The chain links TRBV7-9 to TRBJ2-7; D gene uncertain. CDR3 length: 12 amino acids. Looked up from germline, CDR1 is SEHNR and CDR2 is FQNEAQ (reference sequence). Trimming removed 3 bases at V and 4 bases at J, with 7 bases between. The CDR3 is CASSFKGYEQYF. CDR3 coding DNA: TGTGCCAGCAGCTTTAAAGGGTACGAGCAGTACTTC.

The V gene is TRBV5-6, the J gene TRBJ1-2, with TRBD1 as a possible D gene (5 bases). Germline V CDR1 and CDR2: SGHDT, YYEEEE. Trimming pared 3 bases from V and 6 bases from J, leaving 12 bases between. The CDR3 spans 13 residues. The CDR3 bases are TGTGCCAGCAGCTGGGGACTAGAGAATGGCTACACCTTC. The encoded protein is CASSWGLENGYTF.

The genes are TRBV7-8 and TRBJ1-1; 10 positions agree with TRBD1. CDR1 SGHVS and CDR2 FQNEAQ come from the germline V gene. The CDR3 is 16 amino acids. With 5 bases clipped from V and 3 bases from J, the junction kept 9 bases outside the gene matches. CDR3 sequence reads: CASSAMGQGIHTEAFF. For the CDR3, the DNA is TGTGCCAGCAGCGCAATGGGACAGGGGATCCACACTGAAGCTTTCTTT.

This sequence joins TRBV28 and TRBJ2-5; D gene ambiguous. Germline assignment: CDR1 MDHEN and CDR2 SYDVKM. Trimming cost V 6 bases and J 5 bases, with 7 bases left between them. CDR3 length: 11 residues. The CDR3 DNA sequence: TGTGCCAGCAGCAAACGGGAGACCCAGTACTTC. Amino acid sequence: CASSKRETQYF.

This chain links TRBV9 with TRBJ1-6, with 7 positions matching TRBD1. The junction had 10 bases not matched to a gene; V was cut back by 4 bases and J by 9 bases. Germline V gene data show CDR1 as SGDLS and CDR2 as YYNGEE. The CDR3 has 15 amino acids. The CDR3 region has the DNA TGTGCCAGCAGCACGACGACAGGGCGAGGTTCACCCCTCCACTTT. Amino acid sequence: CASSTTTGRGSPLHF.

The CDR3 region has the DNA TGTGCCAGCAGCCCTCTCGGTCCTACCACTGAAGCTTTCTTT. It translates to CASSPLGPTTEAFF. The chain employs TRBV7-9 and TRBJ1-1; D gene ambiguous. Trimming shortened V by 5 bases and J by 4 bases, and 14 bases separated the two germline ends. The CDR3 loop spans 14 amino acids. Germline values: CDR1 SEHNR, CDR2 FQNEAQ (reference sequence).

This chain connects TRBV5-1 to TRBJ1-1; no clear D. Germline V gives CDR1 SGHRS, CDR2 YFSETQ. CDR3 size: 14 residues. The V gene lost 0 bases and the J gene lost 1 base, with 7 bases spanning the gap. The CDR3 protein is CASSLVTRNTEAFF. The CDR3, as DNA: TGCGCCAGCAGCTTGGTTACGCGGAACACTGAAGCTTTCTTT.